This TCR beta chain originates from a study of blood T cell repertoires in COVID-19. Whole-study context: The United States, Italy and Spain supplied acute and convalescent COVID-19 samples. PBMCs, B-cell-depleted T cells, or T cells were the source of the cDNA or gDNA that made up the material.

Authors' data handling: Amplification with reference gene primers provided the estimates of nucleated cell counts. Sequenced by immunoSEQ multiplex PCR; TCRdb stores in-frame clones only, minus some. V and J calls and clone size are copied from that table; D and trimming were computed from the DNA. Among approximately 100,000 clones listed, around 87% were seen once. This TCR derives from a man aged 50-60 years with acute or convalescent COVID-19. The sample comprised peripheral blood.

In nucleotides, the CDR3 is TGCAGTGCTAGTTTGCTGTTGAGGTCCCCTAGCACAGATACGCAGTATTTT. It specifies CSASLLLRSPSTDTQYF. This sequence joins TRBV20-1 and TRBJ2-3; D is undetermined. This CDR3 has 17 residues. CDR1 DFQATT and CDR2 SNEGSKA come from the germline V gene (reference sequence). V lost 3 bases and J lost 0, with 19 bases in between.